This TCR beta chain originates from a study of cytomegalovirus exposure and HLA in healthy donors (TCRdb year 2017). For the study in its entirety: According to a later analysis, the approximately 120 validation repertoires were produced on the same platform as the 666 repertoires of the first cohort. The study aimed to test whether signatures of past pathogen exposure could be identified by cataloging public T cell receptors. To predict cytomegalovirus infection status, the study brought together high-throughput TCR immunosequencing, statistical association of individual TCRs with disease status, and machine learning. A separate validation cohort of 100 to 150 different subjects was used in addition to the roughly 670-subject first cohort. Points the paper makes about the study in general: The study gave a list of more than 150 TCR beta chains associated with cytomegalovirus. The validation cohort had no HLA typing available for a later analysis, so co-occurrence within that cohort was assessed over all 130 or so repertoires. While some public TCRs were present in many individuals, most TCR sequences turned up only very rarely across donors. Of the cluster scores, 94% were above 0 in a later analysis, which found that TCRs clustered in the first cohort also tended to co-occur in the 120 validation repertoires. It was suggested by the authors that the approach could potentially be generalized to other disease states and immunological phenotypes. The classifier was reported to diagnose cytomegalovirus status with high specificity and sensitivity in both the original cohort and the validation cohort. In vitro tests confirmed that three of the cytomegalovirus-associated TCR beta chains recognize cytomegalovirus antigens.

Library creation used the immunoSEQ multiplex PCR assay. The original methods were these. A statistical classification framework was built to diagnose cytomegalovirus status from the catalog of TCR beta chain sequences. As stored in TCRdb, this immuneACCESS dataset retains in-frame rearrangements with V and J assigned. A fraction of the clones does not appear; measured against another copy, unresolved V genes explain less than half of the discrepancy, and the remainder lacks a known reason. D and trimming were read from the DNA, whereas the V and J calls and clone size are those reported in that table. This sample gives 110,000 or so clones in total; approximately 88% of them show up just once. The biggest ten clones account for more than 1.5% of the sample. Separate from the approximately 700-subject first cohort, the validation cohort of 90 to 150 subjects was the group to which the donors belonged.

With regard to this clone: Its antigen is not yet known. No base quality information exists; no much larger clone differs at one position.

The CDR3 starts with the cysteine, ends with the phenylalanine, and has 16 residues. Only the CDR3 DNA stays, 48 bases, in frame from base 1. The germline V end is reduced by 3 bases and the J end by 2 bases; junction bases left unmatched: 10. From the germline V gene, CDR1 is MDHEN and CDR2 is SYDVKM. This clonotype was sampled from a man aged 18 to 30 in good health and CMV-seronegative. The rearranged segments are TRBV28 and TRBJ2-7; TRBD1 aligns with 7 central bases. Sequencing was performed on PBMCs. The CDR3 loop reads CASSFKPGTDTYEQYF. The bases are TGTGCCAGCAGTTTCAAACCCGGGACAGATACCTACGAGCAGTACTTC.